The T cell receptor (beta chain) described here comes from a study of cytomegalovirus exposure and HLA in healthy donors. Trimming pared 1 base from V and 4 bases from J, leaving 11 bases between. CDR1 and CDR2 from the germline V gene are SEHNR and FQNEAQ (reference sequence). The CDR3 has 15 residues. PCR employed 60 Vbeta and 13 Jbeta primers. Repertoires were generated with immunoSEQ multiplex PCR, while TCRdb's copy carries only in-frame clones and drops some. The repertoire holds some 150,000 clones, with roughly 80% as singletons. The V call is TRBV7-9, the J call TRBJ1-5; D uncertain. The sequenced material came from PBMCs. The receptor's source is a man aged 18 to 35 in good health and CMV-seropositive. The CDR3 DNA reads as TGTGCCAGCAGCTTAGATGTTTCGGGAAATCAGCCCCAGCATTTT. Translating it yields CASSLDVSGNQPQHF. The full variable domain, completed using reference TRBV7-9 and TRBJ1-5, is DTGVSQNPRHKITKRGQNVTFRCDPISEHNRLYWYRQTLGQGPEFLTYFQNEAQLEKSRLLSDRFSAERPKGSFSTLEIQRTEQGDSAMYLCASSLDVSGNQPQHFGDGTRLSIL.